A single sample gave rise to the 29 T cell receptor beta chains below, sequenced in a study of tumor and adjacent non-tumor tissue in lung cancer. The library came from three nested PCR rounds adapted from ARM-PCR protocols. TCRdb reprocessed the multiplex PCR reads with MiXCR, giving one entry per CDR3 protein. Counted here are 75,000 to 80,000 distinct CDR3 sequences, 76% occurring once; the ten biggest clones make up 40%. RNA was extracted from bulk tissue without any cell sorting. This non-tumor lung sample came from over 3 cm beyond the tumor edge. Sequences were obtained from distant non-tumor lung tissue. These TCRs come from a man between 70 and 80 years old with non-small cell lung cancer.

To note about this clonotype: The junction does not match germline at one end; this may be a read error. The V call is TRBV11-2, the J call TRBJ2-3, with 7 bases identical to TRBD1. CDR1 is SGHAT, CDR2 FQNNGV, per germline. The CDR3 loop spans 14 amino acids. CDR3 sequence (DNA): TGTGCCAACAGCTCACAGGGGTTCTCAGATGCTCAGTATTTT. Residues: CANSSQGFSDAQYF.

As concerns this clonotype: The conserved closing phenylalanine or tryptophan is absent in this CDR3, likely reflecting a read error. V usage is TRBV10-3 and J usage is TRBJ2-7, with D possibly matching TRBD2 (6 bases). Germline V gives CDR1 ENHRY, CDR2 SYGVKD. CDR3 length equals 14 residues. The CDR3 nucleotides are TGTGCAATCAGTGAGAAGATGGGAGGCTACGAGCAGTACAAC. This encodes CAISEKMGGYEQYN.

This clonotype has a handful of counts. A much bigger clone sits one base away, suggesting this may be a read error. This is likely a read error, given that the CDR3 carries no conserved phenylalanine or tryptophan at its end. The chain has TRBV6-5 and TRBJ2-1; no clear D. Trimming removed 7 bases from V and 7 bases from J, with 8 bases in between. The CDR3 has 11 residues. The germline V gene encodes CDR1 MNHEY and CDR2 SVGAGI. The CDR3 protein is CASNKGNEQFL. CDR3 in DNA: TGTGCCAGCAATAAAGGGAATGAGCAGTTCTTA.

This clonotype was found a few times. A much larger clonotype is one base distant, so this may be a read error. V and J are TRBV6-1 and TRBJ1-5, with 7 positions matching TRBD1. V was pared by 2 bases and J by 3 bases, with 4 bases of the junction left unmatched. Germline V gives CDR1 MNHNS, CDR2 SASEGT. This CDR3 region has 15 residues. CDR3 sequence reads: CASSEQGVINQPQHF. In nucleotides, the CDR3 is TGTGCCAGCAGTGAACAGGGGGTAATCAATCAGCCCCAGCATTTT.

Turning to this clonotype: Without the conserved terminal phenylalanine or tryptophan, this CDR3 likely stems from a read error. CDR3 sequence: CASSFRTLANGYTL. The CDR3 DNA sequence: TGTGCCAGCAGCTTCCGGACTCTGGCCAATGGTTACACCTTA. The V and J genes are TRBV28 and TRBJ1-2, with unresolved D. The V gene's germline CDR1 is MDHEN and CDR2 SYDVKM. This CDR3 contains 14 residues.

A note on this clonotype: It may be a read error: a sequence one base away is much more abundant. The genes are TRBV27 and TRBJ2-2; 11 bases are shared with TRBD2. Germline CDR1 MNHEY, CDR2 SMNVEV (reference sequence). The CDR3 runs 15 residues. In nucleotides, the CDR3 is TGTGCCAGCAGTTGGGTAGCGGGGGGGCGCGGGGTGCTGTTTTTT. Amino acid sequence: CASSWVAGGRGVLFF.

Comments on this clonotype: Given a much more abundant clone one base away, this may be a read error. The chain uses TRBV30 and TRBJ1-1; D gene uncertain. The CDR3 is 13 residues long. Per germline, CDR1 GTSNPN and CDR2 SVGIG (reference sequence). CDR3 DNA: TGTGCCTGGATCAGGACGGGGAACACTGAAGTTTTCTTT. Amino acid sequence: CAWIRTGNTEVFF.

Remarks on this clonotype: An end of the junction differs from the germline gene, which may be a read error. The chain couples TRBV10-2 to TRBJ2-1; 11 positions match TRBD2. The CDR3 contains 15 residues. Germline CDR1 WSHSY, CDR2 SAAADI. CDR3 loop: CASYSTASGRHEQSF. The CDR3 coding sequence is TGCGCCAGCTACTCCACGGCTAGCGGGAGGCATGAGCAGTCCTTC.

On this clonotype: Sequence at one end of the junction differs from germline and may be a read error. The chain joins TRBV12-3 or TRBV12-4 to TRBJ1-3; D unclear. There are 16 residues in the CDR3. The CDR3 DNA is TGTGCCAGCAGTTTCCCAACGGGCCCCTCTGGAAAAACCATATATTTT. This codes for CASSFPTGPSGKTIYF.

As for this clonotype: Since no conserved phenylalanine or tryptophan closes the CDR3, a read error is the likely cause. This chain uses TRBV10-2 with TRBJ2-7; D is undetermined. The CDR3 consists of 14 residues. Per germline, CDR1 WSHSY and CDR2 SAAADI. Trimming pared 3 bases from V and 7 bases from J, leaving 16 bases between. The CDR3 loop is CASSELSARWEQYL. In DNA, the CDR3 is TGCGCCAGCAGTGAATTGAGCGCGAGATGGGAGCAGTACCTC.

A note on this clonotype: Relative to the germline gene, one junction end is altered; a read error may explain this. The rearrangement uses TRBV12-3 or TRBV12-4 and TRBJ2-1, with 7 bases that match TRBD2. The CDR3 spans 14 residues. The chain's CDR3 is CASTESGAYNGQFF. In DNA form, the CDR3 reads TGTGCCAGCACTGAGAGCGGGGCCTACAATGGGCAGTTCTTC.

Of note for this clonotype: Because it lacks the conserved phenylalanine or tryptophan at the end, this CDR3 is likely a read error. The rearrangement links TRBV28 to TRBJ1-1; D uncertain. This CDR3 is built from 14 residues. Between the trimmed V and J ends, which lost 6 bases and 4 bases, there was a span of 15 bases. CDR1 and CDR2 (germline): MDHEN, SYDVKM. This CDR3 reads CASRTSAEGTEAFL. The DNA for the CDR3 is TGTGCCAGCAGGACATCAGCGGAGGGCACTGAAGCTTTCTTA.

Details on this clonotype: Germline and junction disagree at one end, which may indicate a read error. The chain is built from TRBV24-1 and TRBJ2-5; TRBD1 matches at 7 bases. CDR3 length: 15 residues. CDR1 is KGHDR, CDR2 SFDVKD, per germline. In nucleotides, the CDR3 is TGTGCCACCAGTGCATACCGGGACAGCCAAGAGACACAGTACTTC. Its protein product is CATSAYRDSQETQYF.

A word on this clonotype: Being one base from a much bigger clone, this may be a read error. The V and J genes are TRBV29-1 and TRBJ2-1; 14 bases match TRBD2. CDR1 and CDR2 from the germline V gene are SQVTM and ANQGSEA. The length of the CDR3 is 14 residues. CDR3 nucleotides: TGCAGCCTTGGACTAGCGGGAGGTCCCAATGGGCAGTTCTTC. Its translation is CSLGLAGGPNGQFF.

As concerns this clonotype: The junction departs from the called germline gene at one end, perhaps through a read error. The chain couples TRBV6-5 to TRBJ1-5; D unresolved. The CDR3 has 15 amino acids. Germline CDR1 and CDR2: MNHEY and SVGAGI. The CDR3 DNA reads TGTGCCAGCAGCAAGACATTTAATAGCAATCAACCCCAGCATTTT. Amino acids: CASSKTFNSNQPQHF.

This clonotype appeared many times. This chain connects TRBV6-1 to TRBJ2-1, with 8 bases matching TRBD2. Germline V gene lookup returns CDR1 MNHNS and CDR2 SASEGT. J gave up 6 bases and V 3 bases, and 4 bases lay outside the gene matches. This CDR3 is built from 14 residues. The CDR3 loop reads CASSDTSGVNEQFF. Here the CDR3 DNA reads TGTGCCAGCAGTGATACTAGCGGAGTCAATGAGCAGTTCTTC.

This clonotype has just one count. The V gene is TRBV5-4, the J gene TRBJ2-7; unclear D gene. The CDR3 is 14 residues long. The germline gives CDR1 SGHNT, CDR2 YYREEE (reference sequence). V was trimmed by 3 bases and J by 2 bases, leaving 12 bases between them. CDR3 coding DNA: TGTGCCAGCAGCTCGGCCGGACGAGCCTACGAGCAGTACTTC. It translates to CASSSAGRAYEQYF.

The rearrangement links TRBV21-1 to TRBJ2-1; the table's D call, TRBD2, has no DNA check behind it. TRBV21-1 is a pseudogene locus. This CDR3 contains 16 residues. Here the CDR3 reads CAISKLKRVSYNEQFF. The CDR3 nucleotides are TGTGCCATCAGCAAACTAAAGCGGGTCTCCTACAATGAGCAGTTCTTC.

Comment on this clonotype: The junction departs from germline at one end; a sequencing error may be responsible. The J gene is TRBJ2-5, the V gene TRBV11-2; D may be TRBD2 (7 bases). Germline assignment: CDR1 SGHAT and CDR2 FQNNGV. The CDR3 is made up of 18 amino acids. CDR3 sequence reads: CASSLVWTRGGRQETRYF. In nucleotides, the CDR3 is TGTGCCAGCAGCTTAGTATGGACTAGGGGGGGCAGACAAGAGACCCGGTACTTC.

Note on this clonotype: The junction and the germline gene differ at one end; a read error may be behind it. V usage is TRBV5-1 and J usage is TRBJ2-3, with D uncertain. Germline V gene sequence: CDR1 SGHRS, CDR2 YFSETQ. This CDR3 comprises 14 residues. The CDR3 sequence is CDSSLPVRGNTQYF. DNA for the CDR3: TGCGACAGCAGCTTGCCGGTTCGTGGGAATACGCAGTATTTT. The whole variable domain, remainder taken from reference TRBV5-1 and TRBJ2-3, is KAGVTQTPRYLIKTRGQQVTLSCSPISGHRSVSWYQQTPGQGLQFLFEYFSETQRNKGNFPGRFSGRQFSNSRSEMNVSTLELGDSALYLCDSSLPVRGNTQYFGPGTRLTVL.

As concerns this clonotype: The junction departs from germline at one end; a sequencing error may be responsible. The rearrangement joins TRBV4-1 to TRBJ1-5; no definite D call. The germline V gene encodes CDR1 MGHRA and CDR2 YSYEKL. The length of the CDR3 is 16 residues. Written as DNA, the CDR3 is TGCACCAGCAGTCAAGAGCCGACCTATAGCAATCAGCCCCAGCAGTTT. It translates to CTSSQEPTYSNQPQQF.

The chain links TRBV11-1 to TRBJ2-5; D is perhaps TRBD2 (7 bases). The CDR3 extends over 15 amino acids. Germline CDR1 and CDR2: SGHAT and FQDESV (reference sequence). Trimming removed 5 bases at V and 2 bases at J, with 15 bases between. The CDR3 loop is CASSLPRGGQETQYF. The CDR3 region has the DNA TGTGCCAGCAGCCTACCTAGGGGGGGGCAAGAGACCCAGTACTTC.

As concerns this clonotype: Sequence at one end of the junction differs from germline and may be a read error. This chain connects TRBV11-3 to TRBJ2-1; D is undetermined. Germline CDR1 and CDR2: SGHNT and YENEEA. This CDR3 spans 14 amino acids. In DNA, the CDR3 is TGTGCCAGCAGCTCAGATCCCTCCTATAATGAGCGGTTCTTC. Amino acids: CASSSDPSYNERFF. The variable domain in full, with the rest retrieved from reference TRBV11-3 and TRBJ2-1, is EAGVVQSPRYKIIEKKQPVAFWCNPISGHNTLYWYLQNLGQGPELLIRYENEEAVDDSQLPKDRFSAERLKGVDSTLKIQPAELGDSAVYLCASSSDPSYNERFFGPGTRLTVL.

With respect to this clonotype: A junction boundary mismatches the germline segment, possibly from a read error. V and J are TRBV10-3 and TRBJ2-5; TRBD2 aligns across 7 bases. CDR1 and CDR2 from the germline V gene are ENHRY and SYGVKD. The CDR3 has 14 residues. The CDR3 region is CATSESGGRETQYF. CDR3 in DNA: TGTGCCACCAGTGAGTCGGGGGGTCGAGAGACCCAGTACTTC.

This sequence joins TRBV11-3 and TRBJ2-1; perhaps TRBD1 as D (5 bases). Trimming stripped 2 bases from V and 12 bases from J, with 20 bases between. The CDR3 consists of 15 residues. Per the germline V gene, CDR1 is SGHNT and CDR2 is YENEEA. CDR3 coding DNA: TGTGCCAGCAGCTTATTTCAGGGAAGTTCCTATGTGCAGTTCTTC. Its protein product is CASSLFQGSSYVQFF.

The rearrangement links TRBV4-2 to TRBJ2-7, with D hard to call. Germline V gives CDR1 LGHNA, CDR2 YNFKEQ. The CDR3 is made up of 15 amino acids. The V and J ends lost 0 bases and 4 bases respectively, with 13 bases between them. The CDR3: CASSQESYNHYEQYF. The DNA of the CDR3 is TGTGCCAGCAGCCAAGAGAGTTACAACCATTACGAGCAGTACTTC.

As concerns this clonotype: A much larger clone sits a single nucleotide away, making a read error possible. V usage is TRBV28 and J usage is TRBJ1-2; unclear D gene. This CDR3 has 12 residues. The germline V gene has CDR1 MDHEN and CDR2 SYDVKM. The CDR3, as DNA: TGTGTCAGCAAGACGGGGATGAAGGGCTACACCTTC. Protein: CVSKTGMKGYTF.

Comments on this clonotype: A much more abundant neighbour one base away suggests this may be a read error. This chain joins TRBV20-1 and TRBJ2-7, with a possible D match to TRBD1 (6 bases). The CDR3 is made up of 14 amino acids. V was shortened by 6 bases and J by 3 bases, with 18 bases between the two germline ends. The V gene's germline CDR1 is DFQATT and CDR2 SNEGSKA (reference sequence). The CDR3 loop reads CSADAPTGFYEQYF. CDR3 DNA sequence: TGCAGTGCAGACGCCCCAACAGGGTTCTACGAGCAGTACTTC.

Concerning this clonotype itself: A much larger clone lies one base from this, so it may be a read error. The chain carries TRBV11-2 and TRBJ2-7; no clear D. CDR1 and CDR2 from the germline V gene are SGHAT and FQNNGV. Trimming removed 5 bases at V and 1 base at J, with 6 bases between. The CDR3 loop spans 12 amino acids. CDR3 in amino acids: CASSLPSYEQYF. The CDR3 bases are TGTGCCAGCAGCCTTCCGTCCTACGAGCAGTACTTC.